This TCR beta chain was recovered during a study of breast tumors, draining lymph nodes, adjacent tissues. Study findings and constraints: Tumors had less TCR diversity than lymph nodes, more than nontumor tissue. The data were judged consistent with most tumor T cells coming from lymph node and expanding in tumor. Data only fit, rather than demonstrated, lymph node origin of most tumor T cells. Tumor and nontumor repertoires were significantly more similar in luminal-like than in basal-like breast cancer.

Germline CDR1 and CDR2: LGHDT and YNNKEL (reference sequence). Trimming took off 0 bases at V and 3 bases at J, with 9 bases between the two ends. The CDR3 spans 14 residues. Using its own MiXCR run on the multiplex PCR reads, TCRdb lists one record per CDR3 protein. The sample yields 200,000 or so distinct CDR3 sequences, 30% to 40% seen once. This clonotype was counted ten times or more. Its cognate antigen is unknown. Breast cancer patients provided tissue from their axillary draining lymph nodes. Sequencing was performed on axillary lymph node tissue. This receptor was identified in a female donor with breast cancer. Some clones in this sample may be carry-over from other donors' samples. The chain combines TRBV3-1 with TRBJ2-7; no clear D gene. This CDR3 is CASSQDLQHYEQYF. CDR3 DNA sequence: TGTGCCAGCAGCCAAGACCTACAGCACTACGAGCAGTACTTC.